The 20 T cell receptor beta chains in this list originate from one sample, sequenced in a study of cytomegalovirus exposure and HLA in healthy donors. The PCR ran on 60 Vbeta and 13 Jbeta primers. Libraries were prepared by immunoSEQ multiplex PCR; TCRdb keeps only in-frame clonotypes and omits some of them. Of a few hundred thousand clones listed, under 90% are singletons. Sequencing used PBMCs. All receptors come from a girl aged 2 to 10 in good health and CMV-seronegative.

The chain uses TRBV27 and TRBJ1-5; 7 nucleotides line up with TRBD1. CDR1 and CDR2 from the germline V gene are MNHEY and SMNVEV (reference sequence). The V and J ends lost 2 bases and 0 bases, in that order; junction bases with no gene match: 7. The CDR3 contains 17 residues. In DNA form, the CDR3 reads TGTGCCAGCAGTTTAACCTCAGGGGGGTATAGCAATCAGCCCCAGCATTTT. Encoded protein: CASSLTSGGYSNQPQHF.

CDR3 nucleotide sequence: TGTGCCAGCAACGGCGGGAGCTCCTACGAGCAGTACTTC. This codes for CASNGGSSYEQYF. The chain uses TRBV2 and TRBJ2-7; 7 bases align to TRBD2. The germline V gene has CDR1 SNHLY and CDR2 FYNNEI. Trimming cost V 7 bases and J 0 bases; bases outside gene matches: 3. The CDR3 extends over 13 amino acids.

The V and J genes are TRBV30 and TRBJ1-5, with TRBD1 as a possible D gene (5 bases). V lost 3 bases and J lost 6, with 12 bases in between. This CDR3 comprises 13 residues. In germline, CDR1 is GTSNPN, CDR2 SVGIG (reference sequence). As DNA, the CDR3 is TGTGCCTGGAGCCCACAGGAAGTTCAGCCCCAGCATTTT. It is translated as CAWSPQEVQPQHF.

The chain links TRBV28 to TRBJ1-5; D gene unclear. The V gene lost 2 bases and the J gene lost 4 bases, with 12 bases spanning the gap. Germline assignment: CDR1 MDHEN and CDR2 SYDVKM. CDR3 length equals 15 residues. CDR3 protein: CASSLKSPWNQPQHF. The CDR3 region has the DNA TGTGCCAGCAGTTTAAAGAGCCCTTGGAATCAGCCCCAGCATTTT.

The CDR3 DNA follows: TGCGCCAGCAGCTTGGGGGGCACGGCAATTGATTCACCCCTCCACTTT. Translating gives CASSLGGTAIDSPLHF. V and J are TRBV5-1 and TRBJ1-6; D possibly corresponds to TRBD1 (5 bases). V dropped 0 bases and J dropped 8 bases, with 15 bases sitting between them. In germline, CDR1 is SGHRS, CDR2 YFSETQ. CDR3 size: 16 residues.

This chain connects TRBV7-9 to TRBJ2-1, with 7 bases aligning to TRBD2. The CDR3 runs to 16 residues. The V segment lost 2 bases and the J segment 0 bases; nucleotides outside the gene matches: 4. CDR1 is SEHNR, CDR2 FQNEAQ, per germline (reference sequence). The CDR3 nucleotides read TGTGCCAGCAGCTTATACCGCGGGAGCTCCTACAATGAGCAGTTCTTC. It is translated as CASSLYRGSSYNEQFF.

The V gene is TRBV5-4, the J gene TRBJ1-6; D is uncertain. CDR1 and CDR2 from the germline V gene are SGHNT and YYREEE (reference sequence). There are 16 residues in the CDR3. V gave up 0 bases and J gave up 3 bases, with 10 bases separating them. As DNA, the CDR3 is TGTGCCAGCAGCTTGGATTCCGGGATCTATAATTCACCCCTCCACTTT. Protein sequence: CASSLDSGIYNSPLHF.

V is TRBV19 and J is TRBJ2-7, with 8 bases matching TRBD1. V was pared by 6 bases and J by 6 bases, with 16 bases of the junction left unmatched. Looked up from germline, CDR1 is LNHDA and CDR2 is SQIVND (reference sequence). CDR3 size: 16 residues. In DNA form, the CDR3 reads TGTGCCAGTAGCCTTTCATCCGGGACAGGCCCCCTCGAGCAGTACTTC. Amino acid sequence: CASSLSSGTGPLEQYF. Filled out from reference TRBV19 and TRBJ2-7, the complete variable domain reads DGGITQSPKYLFRKEGQNVTLSCEQNLNHDAMYWYRQDPGQGLRLIYYSQIVNDFQKGDIAEGYSVSREKKESFPLTVTSAQKNPTAFYLCASSLSSGTGPLEQYFGPGTRLTVT.

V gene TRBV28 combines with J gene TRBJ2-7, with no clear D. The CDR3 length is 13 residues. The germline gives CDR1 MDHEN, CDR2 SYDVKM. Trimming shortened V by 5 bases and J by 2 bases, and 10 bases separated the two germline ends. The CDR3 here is CASSMQATYEQYF. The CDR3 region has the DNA TGTGCCAGCAGTATGCAGGCCACCTACGAGCAGTACTTC.

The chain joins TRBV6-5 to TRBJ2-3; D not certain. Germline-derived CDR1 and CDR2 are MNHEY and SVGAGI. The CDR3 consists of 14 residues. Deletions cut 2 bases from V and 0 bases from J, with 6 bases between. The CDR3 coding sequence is TGTGCCAGCAGTTACCAACAGAGCACAGATACGCAGTATTTT. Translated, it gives CASSYQQSTDTQYF.

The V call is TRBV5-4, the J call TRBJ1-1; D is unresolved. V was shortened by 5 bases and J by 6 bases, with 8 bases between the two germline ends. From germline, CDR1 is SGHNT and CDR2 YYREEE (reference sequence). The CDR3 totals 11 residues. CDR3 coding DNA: TGTGCCAGCAGACGAGGTCCTGAAGCTTTCTTT. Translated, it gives CASRRGPEAFF.

CDR3 nucleotide sequence: TGTGCCAGCTCACCACGGGGGGACACTGAAGCTTTCTTT. This codes for CASSPRGDTEAFF. This rearrangement joins TRBV18 to TRBJ1-1; a weak D match, TRBD1 (5 bases). V was cut by 1 base and J by 3 bases, with 6 bases left in between. This CDR3 has 13 residues. From germline, CDR1 is KGHSH and CDR2 LQKENI.

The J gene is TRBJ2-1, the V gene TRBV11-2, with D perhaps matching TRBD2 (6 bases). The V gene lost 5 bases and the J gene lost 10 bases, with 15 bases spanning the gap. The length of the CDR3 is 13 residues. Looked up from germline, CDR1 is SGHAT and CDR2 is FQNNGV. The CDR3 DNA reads TGTGCCAGCAGCCTGGACCTGAGCGGGGAGCAGTTCTTC. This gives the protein CASSLDLSGEQFF.

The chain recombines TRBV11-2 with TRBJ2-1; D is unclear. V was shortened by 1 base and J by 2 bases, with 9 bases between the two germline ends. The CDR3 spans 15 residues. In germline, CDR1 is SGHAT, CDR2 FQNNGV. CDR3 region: CASSLVSGAYNEQFF. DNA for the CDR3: TGTGCCAGCAGCTTAGTTTCAGGCGCCTACAATGAGCAGTTCTTC. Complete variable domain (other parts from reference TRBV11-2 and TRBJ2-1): EAGVAQSPRYKIIEKRQSVAFWCNPISGHATLYWYQQILGQGPKLLIQFQNNGVVDDSQLPKDRFSAERLKGVDSTLKIQPAKLEDSAVYLCASSLVSGAYNEQFFGPGTRLTVL.

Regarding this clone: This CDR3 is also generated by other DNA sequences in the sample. DNA of the CDR3: TGTGCCAGCAGCCCCGGGACAGGATTTTACGAGCAGTACTTC. The encoded protein is CASSPGTGFYEQYF. V usage is TRBV5-6 and J usage is TRBJ2-7; 8 nucleotides line up with TRBD1. The CDR3 spans 14 residues. The germline gives CDR1 SGHDT, CDR2 YYEEEE. After removal of 4 bases from V and 4 bases from J, the junction contained 7 bases not matched to a gene.

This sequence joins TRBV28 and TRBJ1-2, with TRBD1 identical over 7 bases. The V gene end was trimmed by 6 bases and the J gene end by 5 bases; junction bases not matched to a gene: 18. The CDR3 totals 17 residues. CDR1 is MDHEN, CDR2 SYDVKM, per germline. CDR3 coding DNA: TGTGCCAGCAGAATACGTGAATTCCGACAGGGCGGATATGGCTACACCTTC. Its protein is CASRIREFRQGGYGYTF.

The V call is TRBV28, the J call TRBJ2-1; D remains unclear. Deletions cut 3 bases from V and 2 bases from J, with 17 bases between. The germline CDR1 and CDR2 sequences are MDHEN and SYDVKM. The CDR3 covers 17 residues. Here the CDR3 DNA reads TGTGCCAGCAGTTTTCCCGTTCTAGTCACGGCCTACAATGAGCAGTTCTTC. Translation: CASSFPVLVTAYNEQFF.

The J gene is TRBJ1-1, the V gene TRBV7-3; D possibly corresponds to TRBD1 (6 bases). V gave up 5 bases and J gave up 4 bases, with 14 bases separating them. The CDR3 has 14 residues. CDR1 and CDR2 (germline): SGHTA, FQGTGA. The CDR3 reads CASSQQGWSTEAFF. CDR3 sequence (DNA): TGTGCCAGCAGCCAACAGGGATGGTCCACTGAAGCTTTCTTT. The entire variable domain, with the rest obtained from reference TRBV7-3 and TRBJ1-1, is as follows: GAGVSQTPSNKVTEKGKYVELRCDPISGHTALYWYRQSLGQGPEFLIYFQGTGAADDSGLPNDRFFAVRPEGSVSTLKIQRTERGDSAVYLCASSQQGWSTEAFFGQGTRLTVV.

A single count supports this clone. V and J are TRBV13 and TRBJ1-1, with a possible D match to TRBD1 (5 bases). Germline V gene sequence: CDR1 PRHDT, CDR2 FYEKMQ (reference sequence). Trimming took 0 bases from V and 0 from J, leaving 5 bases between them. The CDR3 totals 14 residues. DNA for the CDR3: TGTGCCAGCAGCTTAGGACAGGTGAACACTGAAGCTTTCTTT. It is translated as CASSLGQVNTEAFF.

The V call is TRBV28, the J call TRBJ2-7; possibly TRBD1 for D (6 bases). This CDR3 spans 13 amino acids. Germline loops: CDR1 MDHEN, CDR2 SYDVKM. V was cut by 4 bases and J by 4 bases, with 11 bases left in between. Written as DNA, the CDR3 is TGTGCCAGCAGTTCGGGACACCGATACGAGCAGTACTTC. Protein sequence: CASSSGHRYEQYF.